Listed below are T cell receptor beta chains from one sample, sequenced in a study of cytomegalovirus exposure and HLA in healthy donors. Some clones are missing from TCRdb's copy, which holds only in-frame ones; the method was immunoSEQ multiplex PCR. The sample holds over 150,000 clones. Sequenced material: PBMCs. These receptors all stem from a boy younger than 18 in good health and CMV-seronegative. CDR3s include the opening cysteine and the closing phenylalanine or tryptophan. Each record gives: D gene, V gene, J gene, CDR3 DNA, CDR3 protein. A D gene is named only where the DNA matches it firmly.

D gene: TRBD1
V gene: TRBV6-4
J gene: TRBJ1-6
CDR3 DNA: TGTGCCAGCAGGGAGACAGGGAACAATTCACCCCTCCACTTT
CDR3 protein: CASRETGNNSPLHF

D gene: -
V gene: TRBV9
J gene: TRBJ1-4
CDR3 DNA: TGTGCCAGCAGCGTAGGATGGGGCACTAATGAAAAACTGTTTTTT
CDR3 protein: CASSVGWGTNEKLFF

D gene: TRBD1
V gene: TRBV2
J gene: TRBJ1-6
CDR3 DNA: TGTGCCAGCAGTCCACAGGGGGCGCGGGTATCACCCCTCCACTTT
CDR3 protein: CASSPQGARVSPLHF

D gene: TRBD1
V gene: TRBV7-6
J gene: TRBJ2-5
CDR3 DNA: TGTGCCAGCAGCCAACCGAGGGACAGGGGAGGGGAGACCCAGTACTTC
CDR3 protein: CASSQPRDRGGETQYF

D gene: -
V gene: TRBV5-8
J gene: TRBJ1-5
CDR3 DNA: TGTGCCAGCAGCTTGTCGATTACAGCTTTCGACAGCAATCAGCCCCAGCATTTT
CDR3 protein: CASSLSITAFDSNQPQHF

D gene: TRBD1
V gene: TRBV28
J gene: TRBJ1-5
CDR3 DNA: TGTGCCAGCGGGCGGACAGGCAAGATGATTAATCAGCCCCAGCATTTT
CDR3 protein: CASGRTGKMINQPQHF

D gene: -
V gene: TRBV5-6
J gene: TRBJ2-5
CDR3 DNA: TGTGCCAGCAGCTTTGTGGGTGGGCCAGGGATTGGCCAAGAGACCCAGTACTTC
CDR3 protein: CASSFVGGPGIGQETQYF

D gene: -
V gene: TRBV29-1
J gene: TRBJ2-2
CDR3 DNA: TGCAGCGTTGAACGGGTTACCGGGGAGCTGTTTTTT
CDR3 protein: CSVERVTGELFF

D gene: -
V gene: TRBV4-1
J gene: TRBJ2-1
CDR3 DNA: TGCGCCAGCAGCCTGTCCGGCCGGGGGAATGAGCAGTTCTTC
CDR3 protein: CASSLSGRGNEQFF

D gene: -
V gene: TRBV9
J gene: TRBJ2-3
CDR3 DNA: TGTGCCAGCAGCGAATCTAGCCACGATACGCAGTATTTT
CDR3 protein: CASSESSHDTQYF

D gene: -
V gene: TRBV19
J gene: TRBJ1-3
CDR3 DNA: TGTGCCAGTAGTGGGGCAGGGAAGTCTGGAAACACCATATATTTT
CDR3 protein: CASSGAGKSGNTIYF

D gene: TRBD1
V gene: TRBV7-9
J gene: TRBJ1-4
CDR3 DNA: TGTGCCAGCAGCCCGAGTCGACAGACAGGGGTTAGTGAAAAACTGTTTTTT
CDR3 protein: CASSPSRQTGVSEKLFF

D gene: TRBD2
V gene: TRBV7-3
J gene: TRBJ2-7
CDR3 DNA: TGTGCCAGCAGCTTATTCGGCGGGGGGACCTACGAGCAGTACTTC
CDR3 protein: CASSLFGGGTYEQYF

D gene: -
V gene: TRBV7-2
J gene: TRBJ1-2
CDR3 DNA: TGTGCCAGCAGCCCCCATAGCGGGGGAGGGGGAAGCTATGGCTACACCTTC
CDR3 protein: CASSPHSGGGGSYGYTF

D gene: TRBD1
V gene: TRBV19
J gene: TRBJ2-4
CDR3 DNA: TGTGCCAGTAGTATTACAGGGGGGTCCAAAAACATTCAGTACTTC
CDR3 protein: CASSITGGSKNIQYF

D gene: -
V gene: TRBV7-2
J gene: TRBJ2-5
CDR3 DNA: TGTGCCAGCAGCTTTCGGTACGACACATACCAAGAGACCCAGTACTTC
CDR3 protein: CASSFRYDTYQETQYF

D gene: -
V gene: TRBV11-3
J gene: TRBJ2-3
CDR3 DNA: TGTGCCAGCCGGCGGGGCCGAGGGGATACGCAGTATTTT
CDR3 protein: CASRRGRGDTQYF

D gene: TRBD1
V gene: TRBV7-8
J gene: TRBJ1-2
CDR3 DNA: TGTGCCAGCAGCTTACAAGGACAGGTGTATGGCTACACCTTC
CDR3 protein: CASSLQGQVYGYTF

D gene: -
V gene: TRBV4-1
J gene: TRBJ1-2
CDR3 DNA: TGCGCCAGCAGCCCATTCCTTGGGGCGAACTATGGCTACACCTTC
CDR3 protein: CASSPFLGANYGYTF

D gene: TRBD1
V gene: TRBV4-2
J gene: TRBJ1-1
CDR3 DNA: TGTGCCAGCAGCGCCCTACAGGGGGCGGACACTGAAGCTTTCTTT
CDR3 protein: CASSALQGADTEAFF